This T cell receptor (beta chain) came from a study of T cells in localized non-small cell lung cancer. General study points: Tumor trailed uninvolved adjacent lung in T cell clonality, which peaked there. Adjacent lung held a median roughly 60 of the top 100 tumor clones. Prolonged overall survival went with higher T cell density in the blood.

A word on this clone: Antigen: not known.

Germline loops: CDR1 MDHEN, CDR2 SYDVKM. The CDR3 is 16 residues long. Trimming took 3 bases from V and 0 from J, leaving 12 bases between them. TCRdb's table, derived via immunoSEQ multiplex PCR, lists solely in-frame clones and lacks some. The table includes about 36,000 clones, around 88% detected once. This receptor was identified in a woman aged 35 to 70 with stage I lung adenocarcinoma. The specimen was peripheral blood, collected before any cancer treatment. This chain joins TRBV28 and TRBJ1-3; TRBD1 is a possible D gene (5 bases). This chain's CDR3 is CASSLGGTISGNTIYF. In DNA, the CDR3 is TGTGCCAGCAGTTTGGGCGGGACTATCTCTGGAAACACCATATATTTT. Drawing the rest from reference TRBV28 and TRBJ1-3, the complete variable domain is DVKVTQSSRYLVKRTGEKVFLECVQDMDHENMFWYRQDPGLGLRLIYFSYDVKMKEKGDIPEGYSVSREKKERFSLILESASTNQTSMYLCASSLGGTISGNTIYFGEGSWLTVV.